What follows describes a single TCR beta chain. Other DNA sequences from this sample encode an identical CDR3 as well. CDR1 LGHDT and CDR2 YNNKEL come from the germline V gene (reference sequence). The CDR3 has 13 amino acids. Between the trimmed V and J ends, which lost 4 bases and 1 base, there was a span of 6 bases. The protocol was immunoSEQ multiplex PCR, while the TCRdb copy is restricted to in-frame clones and leaves out a portion. The profile covers hundreds of thousands of clones, with 80% to 90% appearing a single time and less than 20% taken by the ten largest. The data derive from a study of blood T cell repertoires in COVID-19.

The chain employs TRBV3-1 (or the pseudogene TRBV3-2) and TRBJ2-3; D uncertain. This TCR came from a young man who had recovered from COVID-19. Sequencing was done on a sample of PBMCs or T cells enriched from blood (not recorded which). The DNA for the CDR3 is TGTGCCAGCAGCCGTCAGGGCACAGATACGCAGTATTTT. Residues: CASSRQGTDTQYF.